This section outlines one T cell receptor (beta chain) sequence together with its context. This entry is derived from a study of blood T cell repertoires in COVID-19. For the study at large: From T cells, B-cell-depleted T cells, or PBMCs came the material, which was cDNA or gDNA.

CDR3 length equals 15 residues. CDR1 is SQVTM, CDR2 ANQGSEA, per germline. Deletions cut 5 bases from V and 0 bases from J, with 11 bases between. Participant-given clinical history determined each cohort assignment. Method: immunoSEQ multiplex PCR; TCRdb's copy keeps in-frame clones and lacks some. The data show about 220,000 clones, roughly 89% seen once. Sequencing was performed on PBMCs or T cells enriched from blood (not recorded which). The J gene is TRBJ2-6, the V gene TRBV29-1; D gene unclear. The clonotype was recovered from a woman aged 40 to 50 with acute COVID-19. The CDR3 DNA sequence: TGCAGCGTTCAACAGACCACCTCTGGGGCCAACGTCCTGACTTTC. It translates to CSVQQTTSGANVLTF.